These 5 T cell receptor beta chains share one sample of origin, sequenced in a study of beta chain features in type 1 diabetes. For these TCRs, the target antigens are not known. Expressed TCRB transcripts were sequenced because the entire RNA isolate underwent reverse transcription. Sequencing was performed with immunoSEQ multiplex PCR; in TCRdb, only in-frame clones are kept and a portion is missing. Among a few hundred thousand clones listed, about a sixth were seen once. The study's findings and limits: Type 1 diabetes patients had TCRB CDR3s that were shorter (moderately but significantly so) in all four CD4+ subsets.

The specimen sequenced was naive CD4+ T cells from blood. The receptors stem from a man aged 30 to 45 with type 1 diabetes.

The gene calls are TRBV30 and TRBJ2-1; 7 bases are shared with TRBD2. From germline, CDR1 is GTSNPN and CDR2 SVGIG (reference sequence). CDR3 length: 15 amino acids. Trimming removed 5 bases from V and 1 base from J; junction bases left unmatched: 8. CDR3: CAWFRSSGSYNEQFF. The DNA of the CDR3 is TGTGCCTGGTTCCGGTCTAGCGGATCCTACAATGAGCAGTTCTTC.

The chain employs TRBV28 and TRBJ2-5, with D hard to call. The CDR3 sequence is 10 residues long. Trimming left V 6 bases short and J 3 bases short, with 2 bases between. Germline V lookup: CDR1 MDHEN, CDR2 SYDVKM. Here the CDR3 DNA reads TGTGCCAGCAGCGAAGAGACCCAGTACTTC. Translating it yields CASSEETQYF. Supplemented by reference TRBV28 and TRBJ2-5, the full variable domain reads DVKVTQSSRYLVKRTGEKVFLECVQDMDHENMFWYRQDPGLGLRLIYFSYDVKMKEKGDIPEGYSVSREKKERFSLILESASTNQTSMYLCASSEETQYFGPGTRLLVL.

This chain connects TRBV5-1 to TRBJ2-7, with TRBD1 as a possible D gene (5 bases). With 6 bases removed from V and 3 bases from J, the gap between germline ends came to 16 bases. This CDR3 has 14 amino acids. The V gene's germline CDR1 is SGHRS and CDR2 YFSETQ. CDR3 region: CASTTTVPHYEQYF. The CDR3 region has the DNA TGCGCCAGCACTACGACAGTGCCCCACTACGAGCAGTACTTC.

With respect to this clone: The CDR3 ends on some other residue instead of the conserved phenylalanine or tryptophan, so this is likely a read error. The DNA is omitted, as the CDR3 cannot be located on it reliably, and the CDR3 follows TCRdb's listing. The chain joins TRBV5-6 to TRBJ2-4; TRBD1, the D gene given by the table, was not confirmed from the DNA. The germline V gene encodes CDR1 SGHDT and CDR2 YYEEEE. Termini included, the CDR3 measures 12 amino acids. CDR3 residues: CASTSSRDRGRR.

The V call is TRBV30, the J call TRBJ2-5, with 7 bases that match TRBD2. The CDR3 has 14 amino acids. V lost 3 bases and J lost 2; bases outside the gene matches: 6. The V gene's germline CDR1 is GTSNPN and CDR2 SVGIG (reference sequence). CDR3 sequence (DNA): TGTGCCTGGAGCGTTAGCGGGTTACAAGAGACCCAGTACTTC. This encodes CAWSVSGLQETQYF. Filled out from reference TRBV30 and TRBJ2-5, the complete variable domain reads SQTIHQWPATLVQPVGSPLSLECTVEGTSNPNLYWYRQAAGRGLQLLFYSVGIGQISSEVPQNLSASRPQDRQFILSSKKLLLSDSGFYLCAWSVSGLQETQYFGPGTRLLVL.